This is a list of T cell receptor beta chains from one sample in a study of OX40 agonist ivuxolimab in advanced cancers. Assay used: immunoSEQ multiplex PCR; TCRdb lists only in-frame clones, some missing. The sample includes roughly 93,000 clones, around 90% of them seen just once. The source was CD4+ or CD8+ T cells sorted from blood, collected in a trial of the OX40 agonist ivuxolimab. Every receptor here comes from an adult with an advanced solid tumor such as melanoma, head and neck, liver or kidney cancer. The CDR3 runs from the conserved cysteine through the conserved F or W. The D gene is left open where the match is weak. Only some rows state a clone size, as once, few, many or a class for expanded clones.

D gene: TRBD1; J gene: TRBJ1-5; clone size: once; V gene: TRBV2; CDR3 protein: CASKGQGSQPQHF; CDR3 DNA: TGTGCCAGCAAAGGACAGGGGAGTCAGCCCCAGCATTTT
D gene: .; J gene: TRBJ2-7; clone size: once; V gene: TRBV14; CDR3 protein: CASSQVGYEQYF; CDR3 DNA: TGTGCCAGCAGCCAAGTAGGGTACGAGCAGTACTTC
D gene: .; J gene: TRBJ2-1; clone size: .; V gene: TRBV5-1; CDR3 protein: CASSLDIVGEQFF; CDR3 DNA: TGCGCCAGCAGCTTGGATATTGTAGGTGAGCAGTTCTTC
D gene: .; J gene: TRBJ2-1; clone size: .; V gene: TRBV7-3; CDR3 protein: CASSHSLVDPWEQFF; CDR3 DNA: TGTGCCAGCAGCCATTCCCTAGTTGATCCATGGGAGCAGTTCTTC
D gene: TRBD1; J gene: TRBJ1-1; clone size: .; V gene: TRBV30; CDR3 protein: CAWSLPTGVAFF; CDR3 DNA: TGTGCCTGGAGCCTCCCGACAGGGGTGGCTTTCTTT
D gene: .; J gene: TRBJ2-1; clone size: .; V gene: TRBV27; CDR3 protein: CASSFGHFYNEQFF; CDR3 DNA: TGTGCCAGCAGTTTCGGGCACTTTTACAATGAGCAGTTCTTC
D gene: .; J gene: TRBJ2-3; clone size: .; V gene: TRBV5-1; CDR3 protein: CASSPTPGATDTQYF; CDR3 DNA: TGCGCCAGCAGCCCAACCCCAGGGGCCACAGATACGCAGTATTTT
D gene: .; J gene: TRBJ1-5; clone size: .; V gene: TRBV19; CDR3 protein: CASSIARGPGQPQHF; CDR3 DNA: TGTGCCAGTAGTATAGCCAGGGGACCAGGTCAGCCCCAGCATTTT
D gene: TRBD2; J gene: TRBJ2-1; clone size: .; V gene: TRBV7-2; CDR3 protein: CASSLVAGGPIGGHNEQFF; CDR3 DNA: TGTGCCAGCAGCTTAGTTGCGGGAGGGCCTATCGGGGGACACAATGAGCAGTTCTTC
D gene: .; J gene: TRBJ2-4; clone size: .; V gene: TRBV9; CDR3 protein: CASSVSSSFSKNIQYF; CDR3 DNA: TGTGCCAGCAGCGTATCTTCCAGTTTCTCCAAAAACATTCAGTACTTC
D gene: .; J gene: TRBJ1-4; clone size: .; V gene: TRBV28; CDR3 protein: CASSIPGPNEKLFF; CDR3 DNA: TGTGCCAGCAGTATCCCCGGACCTAATGAAAAACTGTTTTTT
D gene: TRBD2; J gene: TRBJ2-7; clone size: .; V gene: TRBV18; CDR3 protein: CASSPPGGAGGVNYEQYF; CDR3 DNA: TGTGCCAGCTCACCACCCGGGGGAGCGGGGGGAGTGAACTACGAGCAGTACTTC
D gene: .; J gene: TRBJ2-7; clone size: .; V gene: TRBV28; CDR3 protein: CASSMTVYEQYF; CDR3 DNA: TGTGCCAGCAGTATGACAGTCTACGAGCAGTACTTC
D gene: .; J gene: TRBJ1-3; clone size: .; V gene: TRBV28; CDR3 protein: CASSWGGSGNTIYF; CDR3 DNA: TGTGCCAGCAGTTGGGGCGGCTCTGGAAACACCATATATTTT
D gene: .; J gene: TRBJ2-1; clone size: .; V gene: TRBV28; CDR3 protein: CASRVPGRTEFF; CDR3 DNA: TGTGCCAGCAGGGTTCCGGGCAGGACGGAGTTCTTC
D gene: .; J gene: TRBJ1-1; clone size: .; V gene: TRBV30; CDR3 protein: CAWKRSEAFF; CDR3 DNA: TGTGCCTGGAAACGGTCTGAAGCTTTCTTT
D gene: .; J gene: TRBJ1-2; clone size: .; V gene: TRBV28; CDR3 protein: CASRTEPLNYGYTF; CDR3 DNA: TGTGCCAGCAGGACAGAACCCCTTAACTATGGCTACACCTTC
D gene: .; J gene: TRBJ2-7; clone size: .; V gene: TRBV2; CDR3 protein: CASTPDYASSYEQYF; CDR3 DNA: TGTGCCAGCACCCCGGACTACGCAAGCTCCTACGAGCAGTACTTC
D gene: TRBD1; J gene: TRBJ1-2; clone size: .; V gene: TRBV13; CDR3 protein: CASSSKDRALYGYTF; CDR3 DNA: TGTGCCAGCAGCTCGAAAGACAGGGCGCTCTATGGCTACACCTTC
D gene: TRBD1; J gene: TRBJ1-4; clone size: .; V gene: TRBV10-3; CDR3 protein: CAISDPGDRAREKLFF; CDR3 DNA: TGTGCCATCAGCGACCCCGGGGACAGGGCGAGGGAAAAACTGTTTTTT
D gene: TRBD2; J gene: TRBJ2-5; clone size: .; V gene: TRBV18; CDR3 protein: CASSPPTGEGRETQYF; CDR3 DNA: TGTGCCAGCTCACCACCCACGGGGGAGGGACGAGAGACCCAGTACTTC
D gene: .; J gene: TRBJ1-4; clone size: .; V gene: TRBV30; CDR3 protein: CAWRGLDEKLFF; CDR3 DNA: TGTGCCTGGAGAGGGCTGGATGAAAAACTGTTTTTT
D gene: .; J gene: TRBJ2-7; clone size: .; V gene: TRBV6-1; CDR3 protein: CASARAGNYEQYF; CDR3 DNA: TGTGCCAGCGCTAGGGCAGGGAATTACGAGCAGTACTTC
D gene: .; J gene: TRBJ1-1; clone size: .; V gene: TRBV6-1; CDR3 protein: CASSFVGGTEAFF; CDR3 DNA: TGTGCCAGCAGTTTCGTAGGGGGCACTGAAGCTTTCTTT
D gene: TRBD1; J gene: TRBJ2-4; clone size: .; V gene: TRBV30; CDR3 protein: CAWSTGGDIQYF; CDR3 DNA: TGTGCCTGGAGTACAGGGGGTGACATTCAGTACTTC
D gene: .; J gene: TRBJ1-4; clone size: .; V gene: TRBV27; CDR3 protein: CASSLRTNEKLFF; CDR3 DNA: TGTGCCAGCAGTTTAAGAACTAATGAAAAACTGTTTTTT
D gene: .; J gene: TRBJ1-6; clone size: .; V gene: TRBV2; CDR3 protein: CASSGDFNSPLHF; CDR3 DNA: TGTGCCAGCAGTGGGGACTTTAATTCACCCCTCCACTTT
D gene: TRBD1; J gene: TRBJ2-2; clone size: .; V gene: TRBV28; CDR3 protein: CASSLMDRVTGELFF; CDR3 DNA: TGTGCCAGCAGTTTAATGGACAGGGTTACCGGGGAGCTGTTTTTT
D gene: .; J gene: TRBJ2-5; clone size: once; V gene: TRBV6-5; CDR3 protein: CASTGGETQYF; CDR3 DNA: TGTGCCAGCACCGGAGGGGAGACCCAGTACTTC
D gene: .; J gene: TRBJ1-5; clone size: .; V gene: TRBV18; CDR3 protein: CASSPETGNQPQHF; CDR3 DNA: TGTGCCAGCTCACCGGAGACAGGTAATCAGCCCCAGCATTTT
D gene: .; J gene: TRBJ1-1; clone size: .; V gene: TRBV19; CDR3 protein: CASSESTEAFF; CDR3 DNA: TGTGCCAGTAGCGAATCTACTGAAGCTTTCTTT
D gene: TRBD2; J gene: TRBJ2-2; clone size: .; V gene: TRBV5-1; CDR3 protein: CASRPSSGIASGELFF; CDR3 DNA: TGCGCCAGCAGACCCTCTAGCGGGATTGCCTCCGGGGAGCTGTTTTTT
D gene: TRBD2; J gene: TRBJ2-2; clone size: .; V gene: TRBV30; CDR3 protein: CAWSASGLTGELFF; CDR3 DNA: TGTGCCTGGAGTGCTAGCGGGCTCACCGGGGAGCTGTTTTTT
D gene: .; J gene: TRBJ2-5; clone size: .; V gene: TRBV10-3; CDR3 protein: CAISESGSKETQYF; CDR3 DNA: TGTGCCATCAGTGAGTCTGGCAGCAAAGAGACCCAGTACTTC
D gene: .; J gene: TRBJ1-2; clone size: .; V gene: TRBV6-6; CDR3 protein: CASLTMGGDYGYTF; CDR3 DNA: TGTGCCAGCCTTACTATGGGAGGTGACTATGGCTACACCTTC
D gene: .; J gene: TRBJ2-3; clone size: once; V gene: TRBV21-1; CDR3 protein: CASSKGVSTDTQYF; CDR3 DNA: TGTGCCAGCAGCAAGGGGGTTAGCACAGATACGCAGTATTTT